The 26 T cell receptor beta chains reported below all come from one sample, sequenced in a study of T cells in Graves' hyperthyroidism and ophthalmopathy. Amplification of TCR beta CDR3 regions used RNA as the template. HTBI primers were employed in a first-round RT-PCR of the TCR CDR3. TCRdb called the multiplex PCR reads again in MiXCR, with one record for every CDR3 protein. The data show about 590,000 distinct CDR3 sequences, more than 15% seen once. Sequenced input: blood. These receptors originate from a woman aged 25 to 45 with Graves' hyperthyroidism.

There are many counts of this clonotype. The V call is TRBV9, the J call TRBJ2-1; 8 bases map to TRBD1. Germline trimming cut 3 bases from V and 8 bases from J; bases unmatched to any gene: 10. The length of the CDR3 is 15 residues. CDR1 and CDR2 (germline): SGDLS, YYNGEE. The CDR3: CASSAGQGRSHEQFF. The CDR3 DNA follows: TGTGCCAGCAGCGCCGGACAGGGTCGGAGCCATGAGCAGTTCTTC.

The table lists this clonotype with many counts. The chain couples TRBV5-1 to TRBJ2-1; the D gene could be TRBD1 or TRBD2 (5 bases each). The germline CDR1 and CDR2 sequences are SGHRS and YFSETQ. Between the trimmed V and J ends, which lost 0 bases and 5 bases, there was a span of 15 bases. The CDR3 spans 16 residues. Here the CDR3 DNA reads TGCGCCAGCAGCTTGGTGGTCAGGGAGTCCCACAATGAGCAGTTCTTC. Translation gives CASSLVVRESHNEQFF.

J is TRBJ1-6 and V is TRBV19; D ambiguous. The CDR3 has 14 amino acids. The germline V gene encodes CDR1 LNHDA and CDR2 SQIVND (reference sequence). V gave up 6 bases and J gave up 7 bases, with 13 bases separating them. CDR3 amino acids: CASSASTVNSPLHF. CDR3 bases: TGTGCCAGTAGCGCATCAACGGTAAATTCACCCCTCCACTTT.

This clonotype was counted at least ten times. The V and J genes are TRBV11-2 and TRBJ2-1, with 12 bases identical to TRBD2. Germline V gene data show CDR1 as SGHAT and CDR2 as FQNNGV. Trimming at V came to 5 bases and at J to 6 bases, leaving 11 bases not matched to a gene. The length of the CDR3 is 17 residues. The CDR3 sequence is CASSPRLAGDQGNEQFF. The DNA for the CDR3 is TGTGCCAGCAGCCCAAGACTAGCGGGAGATCAGGGCAATGAGCAGTTCTTC.

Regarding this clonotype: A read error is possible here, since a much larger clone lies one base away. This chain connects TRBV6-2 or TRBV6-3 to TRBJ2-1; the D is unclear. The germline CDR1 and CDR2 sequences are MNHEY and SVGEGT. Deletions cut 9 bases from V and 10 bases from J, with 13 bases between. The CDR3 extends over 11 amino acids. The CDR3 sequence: CASNDSTEQFF. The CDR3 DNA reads TGTGCCAGTAATGATAGCACCGAGCAGTTCTTC.

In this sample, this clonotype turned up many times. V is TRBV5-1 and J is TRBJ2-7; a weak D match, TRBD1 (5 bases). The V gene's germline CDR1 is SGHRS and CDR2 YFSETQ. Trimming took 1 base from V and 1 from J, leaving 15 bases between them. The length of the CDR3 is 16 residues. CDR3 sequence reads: CASSLKYGQGSYEQYF. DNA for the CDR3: TGCGCCAGCAGCTTGAAGTATGGTCAGGGTTCCTACGAGCAGTACTTC.

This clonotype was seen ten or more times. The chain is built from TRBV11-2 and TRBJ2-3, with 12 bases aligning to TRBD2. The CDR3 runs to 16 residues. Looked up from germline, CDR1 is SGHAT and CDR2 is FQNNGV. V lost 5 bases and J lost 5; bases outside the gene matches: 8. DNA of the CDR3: TGTGCCAGCAGCCCGACTAGCGGGAGATTGGAAGATACGCAGTATTTT. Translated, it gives CASSPTSGRLEDTQYF.

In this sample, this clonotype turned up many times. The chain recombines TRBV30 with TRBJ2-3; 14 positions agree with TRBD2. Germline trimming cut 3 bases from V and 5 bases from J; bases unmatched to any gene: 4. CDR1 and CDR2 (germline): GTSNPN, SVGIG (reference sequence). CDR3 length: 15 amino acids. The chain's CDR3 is CAWSGLAGGEDTQYF. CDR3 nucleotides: TGTGCCTGGAGCGGACTAGCGGGAGGAGAAGATACGCAGTATTTT.

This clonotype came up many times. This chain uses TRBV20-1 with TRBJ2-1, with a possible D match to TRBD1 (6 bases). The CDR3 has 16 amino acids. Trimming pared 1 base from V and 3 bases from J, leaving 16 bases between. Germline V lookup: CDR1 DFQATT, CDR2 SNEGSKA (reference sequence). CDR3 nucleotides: TGCAGTGCTAGAGGGGGGCGGGCGGTCGACTACAATGAGCAGTTCTTC. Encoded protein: CSARGGRAVDYNEQFF.

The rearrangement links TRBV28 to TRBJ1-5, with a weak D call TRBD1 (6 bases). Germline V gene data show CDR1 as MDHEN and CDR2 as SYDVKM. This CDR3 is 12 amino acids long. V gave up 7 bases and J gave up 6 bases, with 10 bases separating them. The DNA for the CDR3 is TGTGCCAGCACCCGGGGGGCTCAGCCCCAGCATTTT. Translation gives CASTRGAQPQHF.

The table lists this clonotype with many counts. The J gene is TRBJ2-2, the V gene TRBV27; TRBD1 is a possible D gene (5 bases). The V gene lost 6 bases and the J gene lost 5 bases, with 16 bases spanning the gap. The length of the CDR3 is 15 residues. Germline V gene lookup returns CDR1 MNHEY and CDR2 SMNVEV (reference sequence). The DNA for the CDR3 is TGTGCCAGCAGCAGGGCCCCTTGGACAACCGGGGAGCTGTTTTTT. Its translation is CASSRAPWTTGELFF.

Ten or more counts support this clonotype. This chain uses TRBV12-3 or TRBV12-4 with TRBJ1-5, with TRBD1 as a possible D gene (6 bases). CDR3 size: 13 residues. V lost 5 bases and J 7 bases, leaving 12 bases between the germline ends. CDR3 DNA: TGTGCCAGCAGTCCACAGGGCCGGCAGCCCCAGCATTTT. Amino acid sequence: CASSPQGRQPQHF.

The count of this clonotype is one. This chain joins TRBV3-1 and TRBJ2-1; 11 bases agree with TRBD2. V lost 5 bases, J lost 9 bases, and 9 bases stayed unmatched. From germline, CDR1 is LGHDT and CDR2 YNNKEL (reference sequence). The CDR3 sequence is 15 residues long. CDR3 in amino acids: CASSVTSGSFGEQFF. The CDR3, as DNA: TGTGCCAGCAGCGTTACTAGCGGGAGTTTCGGTGAGCAGTTCTTC.

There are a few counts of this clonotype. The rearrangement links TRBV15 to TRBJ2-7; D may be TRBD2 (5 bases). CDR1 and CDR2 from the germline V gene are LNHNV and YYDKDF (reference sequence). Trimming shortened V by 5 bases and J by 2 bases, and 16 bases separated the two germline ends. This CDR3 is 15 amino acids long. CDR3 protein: CATSRSRSGAYEQYF. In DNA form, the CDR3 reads TGTGCCACCAGCCGTAGCAGGAGCGGCGCCTACGAGCAGTACTTC. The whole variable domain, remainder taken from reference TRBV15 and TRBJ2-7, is DAMVIQNPRYQVTQFGKPVTLSCSQTLNHNVMYWYQQKSSQAPKLLFHYYDKDFNNEADTPDNFQSRRPNTSFCFLDIRSPGLGDTAMYLCATSRSRSGAYEQYFGPGTRLTVT.

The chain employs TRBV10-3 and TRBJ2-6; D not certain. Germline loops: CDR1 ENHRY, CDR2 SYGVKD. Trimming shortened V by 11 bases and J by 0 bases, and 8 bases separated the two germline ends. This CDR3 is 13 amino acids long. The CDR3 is CAHRPSGANVLTF. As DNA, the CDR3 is TGTGCCCATCGTCCCTCTGGGGCCAACGTCCTGACTTTC.

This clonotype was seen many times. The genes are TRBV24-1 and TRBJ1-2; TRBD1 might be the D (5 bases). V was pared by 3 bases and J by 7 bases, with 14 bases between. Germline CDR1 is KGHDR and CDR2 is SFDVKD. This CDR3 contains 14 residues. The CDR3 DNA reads TGTGCCACCAGTGATGGGGGTTTCGGACCTGGCTACACCTTC. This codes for CATSDGGFGPGYTF.

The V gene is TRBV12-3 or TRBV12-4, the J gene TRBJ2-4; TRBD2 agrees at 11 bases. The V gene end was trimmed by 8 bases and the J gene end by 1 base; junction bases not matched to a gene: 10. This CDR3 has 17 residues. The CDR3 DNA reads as TGTGCCAGCGGGACTAGCGGCCTGGGAAGGGCCAAAAACATTCAGTACTTC. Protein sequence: CASGTSGLGRAKNIQYF.

This CDR3 reads CASSKTTRVVNTGELFF. DNA of the CDR3: TGTGCCAGCAGCAAAACGACTAGAGTGGTGAACACCGGGGAGCTGTTTTTT. V usage is TRBV3-1 and J usage is TRBJ2-2, with a tentative D call TRBD2 (6 bases). V lost 5 bases, J lost 1 base, and 17 bases lay in between. The CDR3 totals 17 residues. Per germline, CDR1 LGHDT and CDR2 YNNKEL (reference sequence).

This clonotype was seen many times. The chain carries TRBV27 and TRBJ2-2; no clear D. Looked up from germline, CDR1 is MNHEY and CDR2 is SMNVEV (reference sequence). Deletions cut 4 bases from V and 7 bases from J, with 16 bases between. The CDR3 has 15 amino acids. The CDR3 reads CASSSARAPSGELFF. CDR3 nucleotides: TGTGCCAGCAGTTCAGCCCGGGCCCCCAGCGGGGAGCTGTTTTTT.

The CDR3 coding sequence is TGTGCCAGCAGCCCCGGGACTAGCGGGAGGGGGCATTTTTCCGGGGAGCTGTTTTTT. Translating gives CASSPGTSGRGHFSGELFF. This chain connects TRBV9 to TRBJ2-2, with 16 bases that match TRBD2. This CDR3 spans 19 amino acids. Germline values: CDR1 SGDLS, CDR2 YYNGEE. J gave up 6 bases and V 4 bases, and 12 bases lay outside the gene matches. The full variable domain, its missing parts supplied by reference TRBV9 and TRBJ2-2, is DSGVTQTPKHLITATGQRVTLRCSPRSGDLSVYWYQQSLDQGLQFLIQYYNGEERAKGNILERFSAQQFPDLHSELNLSSLELGDSALYFCASSPGTSGRGHFSGELFFGEGSRLTVL.

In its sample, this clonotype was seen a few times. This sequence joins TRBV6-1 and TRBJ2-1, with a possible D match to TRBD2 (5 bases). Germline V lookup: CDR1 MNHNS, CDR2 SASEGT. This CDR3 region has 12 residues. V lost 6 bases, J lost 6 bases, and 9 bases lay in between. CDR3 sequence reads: CASSQSGNEQFF. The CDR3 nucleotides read TGTGCCAGCAGCCAAAGCGGCAATGAGCAGTTCTTC.

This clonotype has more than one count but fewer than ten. The CDR3 spells CASSYQGSGLGAKNIQYF. The CDR3 DNA follows: TGTGCCAGCAGTTACCAGGGTTCTGGCCTGGGAGCCAAAAACATTCAGTACTTC. V gene TRBV6-5 combines with J gene TRBJ2-4; possible D gene TRBD1, 5 bases. The CDR3 has 18 residues. Germline V gene sequence: CDR1 MNHEY, CDR2 SVGAGI. Trimming pared 2 bases from V and 0 bases from J, leaving 17 bases between.

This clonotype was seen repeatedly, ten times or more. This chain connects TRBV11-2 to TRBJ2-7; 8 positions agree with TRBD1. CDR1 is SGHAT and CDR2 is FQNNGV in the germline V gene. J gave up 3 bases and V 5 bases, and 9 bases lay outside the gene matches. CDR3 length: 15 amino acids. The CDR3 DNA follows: TGTGCCAGCAGCCCGGGACAGGCCGAACTCTACGAGCAGTACTTC. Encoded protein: CASSPGQAELYEQYF.

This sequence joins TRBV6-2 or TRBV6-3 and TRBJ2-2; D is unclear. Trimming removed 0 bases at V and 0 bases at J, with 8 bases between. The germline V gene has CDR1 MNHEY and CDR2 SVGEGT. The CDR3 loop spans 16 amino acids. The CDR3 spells CASSYSAGSNTGELFF. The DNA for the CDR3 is TGTGCCAGCAGTTACTCGGCAGGATCGAACACCGGGGAGCTGTTTTTT.

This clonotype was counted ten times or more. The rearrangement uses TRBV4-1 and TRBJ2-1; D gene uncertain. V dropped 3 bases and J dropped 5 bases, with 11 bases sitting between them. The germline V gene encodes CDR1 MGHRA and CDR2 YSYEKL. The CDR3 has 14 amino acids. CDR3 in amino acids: CASSQGGRDNEQFF. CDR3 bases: TGCGCCAGCAGCCAGGGTGGTAGAGACAATGAGCAGTTCTTC.

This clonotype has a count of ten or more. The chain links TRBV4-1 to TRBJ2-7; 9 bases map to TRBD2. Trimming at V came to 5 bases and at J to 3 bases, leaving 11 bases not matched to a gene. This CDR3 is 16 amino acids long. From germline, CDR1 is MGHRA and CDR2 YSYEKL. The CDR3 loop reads CASSSTASGIDYEQYF. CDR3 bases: TGCGCCAGCAGCTCGACTGCTAGCGGGATTGACTACGAGCAGTACTTC.